This T cell receptor (beta chain) stems from a study of neurological immune-mediated disorders. Study overall: Multiple sclerosis patients (n of about 34) included some 30 with relapsing-remitting and 3 with secondary progressive disease.

Findings and caveats of the study: The repertoires of 18 of 34 multiple sclerosis patients were placed by phylogenetic grouping in a single related-CDR3 cluster, which may be a signature. No sharing of CDR3 amino acid sequences was observed among expanded clones across subjects, suggesting private repertoires in all groups. HTLV-1-associated myelopathy had the most TCR clonal expansion, whereas multiple sclerosis had the least (lower than in healthy controls).

TCRdb ran MiXCR on the 5' RACE reads and lists one entry per CDR3 protein. The data show roughly 100,000 distinct CDR3 sequences, 3% to 4% seen once. This clonotype was seen at least ten times. What it binds is unknown. Sequencing was performed on PBMCs. The receptor was derived from a woman aged 18-29 years with multiple sclerosis.

CDR3 in DNA: TGCAGTGCCAAAACAGGGGATGGTACTGAAGCTTTCTTT. Translating it yields CSAKTGDGTEAFF. This chain uses TRBV20-1 with TRBJ1-1, with 7 bases identical to TRBD1. The CDR3 covers 13 residues. Germline V gene data show CDR1 as DFQATT and CDR2 as SNEGSKA (reference sequence). The V gene end was trimmed by 6 bases and the J gene end by 5 bases; junction bases not matched to a gene: 9.